This TCR beta chain was profiled in a study of blood T cell repertoires in COVID-19. Study overall: The origin of the acute and convalescent COVID-19 samples was the United States, Italy and Spain. PBMCs, B-cell-depleted T cells, or T cells provided the cDNA or gDNA that made up the material.

Produced via immunoSEQ multiplex PCR; TCRdb's table is partial and in-frame only. The sample consists of 75,000 to 95,000 clones, 87% of them appearing once. Input material: peripheral blood. This TCR came from an older woman with COVID-19, enrolled during active disease.

The CDR3 coding sequence is TGTGCCAGCAGCGTAGCGGGGATGAACACCGGGGAGCTGTTTTTT. Translation gives CASSVAGMNTGELFF. The chain employs TRBV9 and TRBJ2-2; D might be TRBD2 (5 bases). Germline CDR1 and CDR2: SGDLS and YYNGEE. Trimming took off 0 bases at V and 1 base at J, with 7 bases between the two ends. The CDR3 length is 15 residues.